Listed here is a single T cell receptor beta chain. The sample belongs to a study of blood T cell repertoires in COVID-19. Original processing methods: Quantification of nucleated cells was approximated via reference gene primer amplification. TCRdb's copy holds only in-frame clones and misses some; the assay was immunoSEQ multiplex PCR. That table furnishes V, J and clone size, whereas the DNA furnished D and trimming. The data hold about 280,000 clones, with roughly 90% observed a single time. Trimming pared 7 bases from V and 7 bases from J, leaving 11 bases between. The CDR3 has 11 residues. Germline V lookup: CDR1 LNHDA, CDR2 SQIVND (reference sequence).

V usage is TRBV19 and J usage is TRBJ2-7; D might be TRBD1 (6 bases). This receptor was taken from a man aged 40-50 years with acute or convalescent COVID-19. The specimen sequenced was peripheral blood. The CDR3 here is CASMKGEEQYF. CDR3 bases: TGTGCCAGTATGAAGGGGGAAGAGCAGTACTTC.